This TCR beta chain comes out of a study of CD8+ T cells in alopecia areata. Study-wide points: Scalp and blood samples kept many expanded lesional clones throughout tofacitinib.

RNA was isolated and reverse transcribed to cDNA, the sequencing template. The table came from immunoSEQ multiplex PCR; TCRdb's copy has only in-frame clones and leaves some out. The sample shows fewer than 4,500 clones, 69% of them seen only once. Germline V gene sequence: CDR1 KGHSH, CDR2 LQKENI. The CDR3 has 15 residues. Trimming removed 0 bases at V and 5 bases at J, with 12 bases between. Treatment defined: oral pan-JAK inhibitor, 5-10 mg twice daily. As part of sample collection, lesional scalp punch biopsies and peripheral blood were taken from alopecia areata patients. Note on this clone: The antigen remains unidentified.

The chain links TRBV18 to TRBJ2-3, with TRBD1 as a possible D gene (5 bases). The starting material was skin, obtained at week 24, from a patient treated with tofacitinib. The sequence was obtained from a human donor with alopecia areata. DNA for the CDR3: TGTGCCAGCTCACCACCCCCAGGGATAGTAGATACGCAGTATTTT. Its translation: CASSPPPGIVDTQYF.